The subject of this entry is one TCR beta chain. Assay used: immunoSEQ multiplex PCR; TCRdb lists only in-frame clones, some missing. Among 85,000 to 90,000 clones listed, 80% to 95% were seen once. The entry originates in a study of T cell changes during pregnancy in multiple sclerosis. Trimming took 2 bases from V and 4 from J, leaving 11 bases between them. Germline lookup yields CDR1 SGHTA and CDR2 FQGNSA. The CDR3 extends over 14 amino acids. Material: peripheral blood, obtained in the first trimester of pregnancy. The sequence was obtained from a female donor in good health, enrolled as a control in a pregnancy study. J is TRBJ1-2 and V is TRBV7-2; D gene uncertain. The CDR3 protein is CASSLQIPGYGYTF. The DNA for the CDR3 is TGTGCCAGCAGCTTACAAATCCCGGGCTATGGCTACACCTTC.